These T cell receptor beta chains were read from a single sample in a study of blood T cell repertoires in COVID-19. TCRdb's copy holds only in-frame clones and misses some; the assay was immunoSEQ multiplex PCR. The sample holds some 190,000 clones, about four fifths seen once. Sequencing was carried out using peripheral blood. Receptor source: a woman of 80 years or more with COVID-19, enrolled during active disease. CDR3s include the opening cysteine and the closing phenylalanine or tryptophan. D genes are given only for firm matches. Clone size is shown for a subset of rows, as once, few, many or a class of expanded clone.

J	length	D	V	size	DNA	CDR3
TRBJ1-6	15	TRBD1	TRBV10-3	once	TGTGCCACGAGACCGGGGACAGGAGATAATTCACCCCTCCACTTT	CATRPGTGDNSPLHF
TRBJ2-5	12	-	TRBV5-1	-	TGCGCCAGCAGCGAGACAGAAGAGACCCAGTACTTC	CASSETEETQYF
TRBJ1-1	17	TRBD1	TRBV4-1	-	TGCGCCAGCAGCCAAGAAGGCAGACAGGGAATTGACACTGAAGCTTTCTTT	CASSQEGRQGIDTEAFF
TRBJ2-5	15	-	TRBV7-3	-	TGTGCCAGCAGCGGGCAAGGGACATTCGGGGAGACCCAGTACTTC	CASSGQGTFGETQYF
TRBJ2-7	15	-	TRBV7-9	-	TGTGCCAGCAGCTCCTGGCTCGCGGGACAGAGCGAGCAGTACTTC	CASSSWLAGQSEQYF
TRBJ2-3	17	TRBD2	TRBV3-1/TRBV3-2	once	TGTGCCAGCAGCCAAGGACTAGCGGGAGTTCGGACAGATACGCAGTATTTT	CASSQGLAGVRTDTQYF
TRBJ2-7	14	TRBD2	TRBV18	-	TGTGCCAGCTCACTCACGGGGGGGAACTACGAGCAGTACTTC	CASSLTGGNYEQYF
TRBJ2-1	15	-	TRBV5-4	-	TGTGCCAGCAGCTTGGGTCCGGGGGCCTACAATGAGCAGTTCTTC	CASSLGPGAYNEQFF
TRBJ2-5	16	TRBD2	TRBV5-4	-	TGTGCCAGCAGCCTAGCGGGGATATTGTACCAAGAGACCCAGTACTTC	CASSLAGILYQETQYF
TRBJ2-5	15	-	TRBV11-1	-	TGTGCCAGCAGCTTAGGGGCAGCCCTCCAAGAGACCCAGTACTTC	CASSLGAALQETQYF
TRBJ2-6	14	TRBD2	TRBV5-8	-	TGTGCCAGCAGCTTTGACCCGGGGGGCAACGTCCTGACTTTC	CASSFDPGGNVLTF
TRBJ2-7	14	TRBD1	TRBV15	-	TGTGCCACCAGCAGAGACGTAACAGGGGGGGAGCAGTACTTC	CATSRDVTGGEQYF
TRBJ1-5	14	TRBD1	TRBV19	-	TGTGCCAGTAGTTCGACAGGGTATAATCAGCCCCAGCATTTT	CASSSTGYNQPQHF
TRBJ2-3	15	TRBD2	TRBV20-1	-	TGCAGTGCTAGTAGACTAGCGGGGGTCACAGATACGCAGTATTTT	CSASRLAGVTDTQYF
TRBJ1-2	14	-	TRBV27	-	TGTGCCAGCAGTTTCCGGGACACCCGAGGAGGCTACACCTTC	CASSFRDTRGGYTF
TRBJ2-1	16	-	TRBV7-2	-	TGTGCCAGCAGCTTCTCACCACCAGGGGTTCGAAATGAGCAGTTCTTC	CASSFSPPGVRNEQFF
TRBJ1-5	13	TRBD1	TRBV7-2	-	TGTGCCAGCAGCCCGGGACAGGTCCAGCCCCAGCATTTT	CASSPGQVQPQHF
TRBJ2-5	14	-	TRBV3-1/TRBV3-2	once	TGTGCCAGCAGCCAACTTTGGCAAGAAGAGACCCAGTACTTC	CASSQLWQEETQYF
TRBJ2-1	17	TRBD2	TRBV7-3	-	TGTGCCAGCAGTCCCGGGGCTAGCGGGATTGCGTACAATGAGCAGTTCTTC	CASSPGASGIAYNEQFF
TRBJ2-1	15	TRBD2	TRBV18	-	TGTGCCAGCTCCTCCGGGACTAGCGGGAGGTCGGCGCAGTTCTTC	CASSSGTSGRSAQFF
TRBJ1-2	15	-	TRBV4-1	few	TGCGCCAGCAGCCAAGATCCCAACAGGGAAGGTGGCTACACCTTC	CASSQDPNREGGYTF
TRBJ1-4	16	-	TRBV3-1/TRBV3-2	-	TGTGCCAGCAGCCTGGGGCAGCCTACAACTAATGAAAAACTGTTTTTT	CASSLGQPTTNEKLFF
TRBJ2-5	16	TRBD2	TRBV5-1	-	TGCGCCAGCAGCTTGGCCCCAGCGGGAGTAGGAGAGACCCAGTACTTC	CASSLAPAGVGETQYF
TRBJ2-7	17	TRBD2	TRBV6-1	-	TGTGCCAGCAGTGCCCTCACCGGACTAGCGACGTCCTACGAGCAGTACTTC	CASSALTGLATSYEQYF
TRBJ1-5	18	TRBD1	TRBV4-1	-	TGCGCCAGCAGCCGCGGGACAGGGAGGGCTTATAGCAATCAGCCCCAGCATTTT	CASSRGTGRAYSNQPQHF
TRBJ2-7	15	-	TRBV19	-	TGTGCCAGTAGTATGGAAGTCAGGCCGTCCTACGAGCAGTACTTC	CASSMEVRPSYEQYF
TRBJ1-2	17	TRBD1	TRBV19	-	TGTGCCAGACGACCTAGTATTGGACAGGGGGGGTACTATGGCTACACCTTC	CARRPSIGQGGYYGYTF
TRBJ2-7	15	-	TRBV27	-	TGTGCCAGCAGCCTCGAAGGCCAGGGGGGCTACGAGCAGTACTTC	CASSLEGQGGYEQYF
TRBJ2-5	13	TRBD1	TRBV19	few	TGTGCCAGTAGTTCCGCCAGGGGGGAGACCCAGTACTTC	CASSSARGETQYF
TRBJ1-5	16	TRBD1	TRBV6-5	-	TGTGCCAGCAGTTCAACAGGGGCCAATAGCAATCAGCCCCAGCATTTT	CASSSTGANSNQPQHF
TRBJ2-7	13	TRBD2	TRBV27	-	TGTGCCAGCAGATATTCGGGGGGCTACGAGCAGTACTTC	CASRYSGGYEQYF
TRBJ1-2	15	-	TRBV28	-	TGTGCCAGCACTCTTCGACAGGATCCTAACTATGGCTACACCTTC	CASTLRQDPNYGYTF
TRBJ2-2	15	-	TRBV10-3	-	TGTGCCATCAGCCGGGTTGTCGCTACCCCCGGGGAGCTGTTTTTT	CAISRVVATPGELFF
TRBJ2-5	14	TRBD2	TRBV18	-	TGTGCCAGCTCACCACCTAGCGGGAGAGAGACCCAGTACTTC	CASSPPSGRETQYF
TRBJ2-3	15	TRBD2	TRBV5-1	-	TGCGCCAGCAGCTTGGCAGGGAGGGCCATAGATACGCAGTATTTT	CASSLAGRAIDTQYF
TRBJ2-7	15	TRBD2	TRBV27	-	TGTGCCAGCAGTTTTGAAGGGAGGGCCTCCTACGAGCAGTACTTC	CASSFEGRASYEQYF
TRBJ1-6	17	-	TRBV5-5	few	TGTGCCAGCAGCCCTCACCTTGAACAGGGTCTTTTTTCACCCCTCCACTTT	CASSPHLEQGLFSPLHF
TRBJ2-1	17	TRBD1	TRBV5-5	-	TGTGCCAGCAGCCCCCCGCCCGGGGCTCAGGGGGACAATGAGCAGTTCTTC	CASSPPPGAQGDNEQFF
TRBJ1-5	15	-	TRBV2	-	TGTGCCAGCAGTGAAATAGAGTTTAGCAATCAGCCCCAGCATTTT	CASSEIEFSNQPQHF
TRBJ2-7	13	-	TRBV28	-	TGTGCCAGCACGGCGGGTGTGGGAGACGAGCAGTACTTC	CASTAGVGDEQYF
TRBJ1-1	14	-	TRBV14	-	TGTGCCAGCAGCCAATTCGGGAGGAACACTGAAGCTTTCTTT	CASSQFGRNTEAFF
TRBJ2-1	15	TRBD2	TRBV28	-	TGTGCCAGCAGTCCCCGTAGCGGGAGGTCCGGTGAGCAGTTCTTC	CASSPRSGRSGEQFF
TRBJ1-5	16	-	TRBV4-1	-	TGCGCCAGCAGCTCCCAAGCCCCAGCGGCCAATCAGCCCCAGCATTTT	CASSSQAPAANQPQHF
TRBJ1-3	14	-	TRBV6-5	once	TGTGCCAGCAGTTCAGTAATTTCTGGAAACACCATATATTTT	CASSSVISGNTIYF
TRBJ1-3	14	-	TRBV18	-	TGTGCCAGCTCACCACCGGTTTGGAGGGGCCACATATATTTT	CASSPPVWRGHIYF
TRBJ1-4	16	TRBD1	TRBV5-4	-	TGTGCCAGCAGCCCCGGACAGGTCGGAACTAATGAAAAACTGTTTTTT	CASSPGQVGTNEKLFF
TRBJ2-5	14	TRBD1	TRBV5-1	-	TGCGCCAGCAGCTGGGGGACAGGGGAAGAGACCCAGTACTTC	CASSWGTGEETQYF
TRBJ2-1	16	TRBD2	TRBV28	-	TGTGCCAGCAGTGCCCCCACTAGCGGGAGTTACAATGAGCAGTTCTTC	CASSAPTSGSYNEQFF
TRBJ1-1	14	TRBD1	TRBV24-1	-	TGTGCCACCAGTGATGTGGGACAGCCCCGAGGGGCTTTCTTT	CATSDVGQPRGAFF
TRBJ1-1	15	-	TRBV5-3	once	TGTGCCAGAAGCTTGGTTCAGGGGATGAACACTGAAGCTTTCTTT	CARSLVQGMNTEAFF
TRBJ2-7	15	TRBD1	TRBV5-1	-	TGCGCCAGCAGACCTGTATCCGGGACAGGGTACGAGCAGTACTTC	CASRPVSGTGYEQYF
TRBJ1-2	15	TRBD1	TRBV9	-	TGTGCCAGCAGCCAGGGACAGGGCCCCTACTATGGCTACACCTTC	CASSQGQGPYYGYTF
TRBJ1-1	13	-	TRBV3-1/TRBV3-2	-	TGTGCCAGCAAACAGGCGGGGTACACTGAAGCTTTCTTT	CASKQAGYTEAFF
TRBJ1-2	13	-	TRBV14	few	TGTGCCAGCAGCCCCGGACTGAGCTATGGCTACACCTTC	CASSPGLSYGYTF
TRBJ1-2	15	TRBD1	TRBV6-5	-	TGTGCCAGCAGTAACCGGGACAGGGGGCCGGGCGGCTACACCTTC	CASSNRDRGPGGYTF
TRBJ1-1	13	-	TRBV27	-	TGTGCCAGCAGTCCCACAGAGAACACTGAAGCTTTCTTT	CASSPTENTEAFF
TRBJ1-1	18	-	TRBV7-9	-	TGTGCCAGCAGCTTAACATTTTCGGGGGGGTTATGGGACACTGAAGCTTTCTTT	CASSLTFSGGLWDTEAFF
TRBJ2-2	14	TRBD1	TRBV28	-	TGTGCCAGCAGTTCACCCGGGACAGCCGGGGAGCTGTTTTTT	CASSSPGTAGELFF
TRBJ1-4	15	-	TRBV7-7	-	TGTGCTAGCAGCTTAGGCGCAGGCTATAATGAAAAACTGTTTTTT	CASSLGAGYNEKLFF
TRBJ2-2	13	-	TRBV6-5	-	TGTGCCAGCAGTTACTCGGGGGGCGGGGAGCTGTTTTTT	CASSYSGGGELFF